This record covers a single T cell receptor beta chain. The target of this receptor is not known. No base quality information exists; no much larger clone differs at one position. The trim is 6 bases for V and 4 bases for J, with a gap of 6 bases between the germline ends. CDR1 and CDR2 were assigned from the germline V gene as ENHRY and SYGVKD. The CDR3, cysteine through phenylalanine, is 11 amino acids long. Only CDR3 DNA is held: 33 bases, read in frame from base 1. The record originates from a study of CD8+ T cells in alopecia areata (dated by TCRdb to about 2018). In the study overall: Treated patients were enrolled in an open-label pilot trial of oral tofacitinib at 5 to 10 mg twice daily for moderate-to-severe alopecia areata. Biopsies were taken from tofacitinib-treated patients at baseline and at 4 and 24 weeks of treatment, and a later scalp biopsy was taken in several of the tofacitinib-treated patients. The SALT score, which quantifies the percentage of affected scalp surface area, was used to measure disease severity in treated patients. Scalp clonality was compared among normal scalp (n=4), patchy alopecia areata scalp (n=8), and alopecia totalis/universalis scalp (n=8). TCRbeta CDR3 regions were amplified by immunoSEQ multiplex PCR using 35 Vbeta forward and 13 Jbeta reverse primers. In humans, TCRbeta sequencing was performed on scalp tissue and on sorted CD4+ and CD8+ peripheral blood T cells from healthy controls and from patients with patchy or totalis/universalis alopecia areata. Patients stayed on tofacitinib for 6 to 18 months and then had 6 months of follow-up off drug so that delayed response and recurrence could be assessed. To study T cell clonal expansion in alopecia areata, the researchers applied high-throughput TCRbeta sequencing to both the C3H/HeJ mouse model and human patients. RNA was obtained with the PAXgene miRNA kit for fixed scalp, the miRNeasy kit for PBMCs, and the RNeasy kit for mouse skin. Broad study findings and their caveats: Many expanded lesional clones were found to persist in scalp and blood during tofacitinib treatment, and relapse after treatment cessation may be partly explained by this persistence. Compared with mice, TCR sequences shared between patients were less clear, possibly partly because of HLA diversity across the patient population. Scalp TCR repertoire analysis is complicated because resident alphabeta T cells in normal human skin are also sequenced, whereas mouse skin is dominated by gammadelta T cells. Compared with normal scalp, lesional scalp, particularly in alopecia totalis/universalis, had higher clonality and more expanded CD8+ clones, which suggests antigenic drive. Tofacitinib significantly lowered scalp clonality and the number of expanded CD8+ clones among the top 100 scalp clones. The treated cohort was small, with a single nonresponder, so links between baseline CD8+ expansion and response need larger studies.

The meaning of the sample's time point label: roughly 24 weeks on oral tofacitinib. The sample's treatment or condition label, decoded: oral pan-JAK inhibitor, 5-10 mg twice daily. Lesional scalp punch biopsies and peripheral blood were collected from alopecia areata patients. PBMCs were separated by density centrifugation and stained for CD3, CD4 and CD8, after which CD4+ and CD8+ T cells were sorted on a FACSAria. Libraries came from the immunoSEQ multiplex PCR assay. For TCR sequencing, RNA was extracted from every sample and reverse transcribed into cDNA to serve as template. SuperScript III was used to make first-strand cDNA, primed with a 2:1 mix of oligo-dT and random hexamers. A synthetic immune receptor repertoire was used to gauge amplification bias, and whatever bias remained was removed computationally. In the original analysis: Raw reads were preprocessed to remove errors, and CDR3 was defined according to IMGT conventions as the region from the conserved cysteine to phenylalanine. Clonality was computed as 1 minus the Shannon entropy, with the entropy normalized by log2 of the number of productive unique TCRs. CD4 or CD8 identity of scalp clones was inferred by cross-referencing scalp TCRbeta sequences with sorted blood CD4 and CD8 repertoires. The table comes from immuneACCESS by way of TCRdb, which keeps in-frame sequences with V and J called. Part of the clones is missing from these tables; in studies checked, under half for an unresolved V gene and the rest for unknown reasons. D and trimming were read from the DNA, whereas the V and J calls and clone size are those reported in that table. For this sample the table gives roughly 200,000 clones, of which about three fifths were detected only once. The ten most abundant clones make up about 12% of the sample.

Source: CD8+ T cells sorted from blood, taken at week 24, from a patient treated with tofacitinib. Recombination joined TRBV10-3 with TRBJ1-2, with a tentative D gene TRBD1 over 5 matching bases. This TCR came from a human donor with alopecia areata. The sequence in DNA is TGTGCCATCAGGGGGACCTATGGCTACACCTTC. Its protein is CAIRGTYGYTF.